The clone carrying this T cell receptor beta chain was picked up one time. The data belong to a study of blood T cell repertoires in COVID-19. Profiled with immunoSEQ multiplex PCR; TCRdb holds only in-frame clones, not every one. Of about 440,000 clones in the sample, around 90% were seen once. V was clipped by 6 bases and J by 4 bases; unmatched bases: 8. Per germline, CDR1 MDHEN and CDR2 SYDVKM. CDR3 length: 14 residues. Donors of Cohort 3 who recovered were those that had two negative PCRs, clearance, or symptom resolution. The sequence was obtained from a man aged 18 to 29 who had recovered from COVID-19. Sequencing was carried out using PBMCs or T cells enriched from blood (not recorded which). This chain joins TRBV28 and TRBJ1-2; 7 nucleotides align to TRBD1. For the CDR3, the DNA is TGTGCCAGCAGCCGACAGGGCCAGTCCTATGGCTACACCTTC. Translated, it gives CASSRQGQSYGYTF.